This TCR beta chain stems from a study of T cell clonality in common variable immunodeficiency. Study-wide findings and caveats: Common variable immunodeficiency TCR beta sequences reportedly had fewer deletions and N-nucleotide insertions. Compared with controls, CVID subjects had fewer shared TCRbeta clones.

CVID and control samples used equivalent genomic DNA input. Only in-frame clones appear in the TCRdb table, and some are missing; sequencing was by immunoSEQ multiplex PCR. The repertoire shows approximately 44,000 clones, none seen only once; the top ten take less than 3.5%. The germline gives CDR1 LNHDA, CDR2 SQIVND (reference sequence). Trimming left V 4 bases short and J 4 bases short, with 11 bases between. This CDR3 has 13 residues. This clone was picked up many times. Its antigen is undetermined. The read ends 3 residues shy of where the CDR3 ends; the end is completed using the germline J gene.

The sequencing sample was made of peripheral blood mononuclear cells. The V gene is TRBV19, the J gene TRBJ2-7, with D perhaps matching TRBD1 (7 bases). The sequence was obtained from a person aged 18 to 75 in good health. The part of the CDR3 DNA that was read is TGTGCCAGTAGTAGCGGGACAGCTTACGAG. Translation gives CASSSGTAYE. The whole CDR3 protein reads CASSSGTAYEQYF.